The next 25 T cell receptor beta chains were all read from a single sample in a study of blood T cells in healthy people across ages. Primers used in a second PCR of about 6 to 11 cycles were a sample-barcoded 5' primer and a J-beta primer mix. TCRdb processed the 5' RACE reads anew with MiXCR; each CDR3 protein has one entry. The repertoire holds 550,000 to 650,000 distinct CDR3 sequences, with roughly a quarter as singletons. These data were also filed under a second study, of T cells of mothers and their children.

Sequencing input: blood. These receptors came from a boy younger than 10 in good health.

This clonotype was observed once. The rearrangement joins TRBV20-1 to TRBJ1-4; D remains unclear. CDR3 size: 17 residues. Germline V CDR1 and CDR2: DFQATT, SNEGSKA (reference sequence). Trimming pared 3 bases from V and 3 bases from J, leaving 20 bases between. The CDR3 is CSARSAVGVGANEKLFF. The CDR3 nucleotides are TGCAGTGCTAGGTCGGCGGTCGGAGTCGGGGCTAATGAAAAACTGTTTTTT.

V and J are TRBV6-5 and TRBJ1-2; TRBD1 is a possible D gene (5 bases). CDR3 length equals 17 residues. Germline loops: CDR1 MNHEY, CDR2 SVGAGI. V was pared by 2 bases and J by 3 bases, with 19 bases between. The CDR3: CASSYSPPAGSHYGYTF. In DNA form, the CDR3 reads TGTGCCAGCAGTTACAGTCCCCCGGCAGGGTCCCACTATGGCTACACCTTC.

The chain combines TRBV7-9 with TRBJ2-5; tentatively, D is TRBD1 (7 bases). Germline-derived CDR1 and CDR2 are SEHNR and FQNEAQ (reference sequence). Trimming took 5 bases from V and 1 from J, leaving 23 bases between them. CDR3 length: 18 residues. The DNA for the CDR3 is TGTGCCAGCAGCCAGGGGGTCTCACCGGGGGCCTTCCAAGAGACCCAGTACTTC. Translation: CASSQGVSPGAFQETQYF. The full variable domain, rest sourced from reference TRBV7-9 and TRBJ2-5, is DTGVSQNPRHKITKRGQNVTFRCDPISEHNRLYWYRQTLGQGPEFLTYFQNEAQLEKSRLLSDRFSAERPKGSFSTLEIQRTEQGDSAMYLCASSQGVSPGAFQETQYFGPGTRLLVL.

The rearrangement links TRBV29-1 to TRBJ1-3; possibly TRBD1 for D (5 bases). The length of the CDR3 is 14 residues. The germline V gene encodes CDR1 SQVTM and CDR2 ANQGSEA. Trimming removed 5 bases from V and 4 bases from J, with 15 bases in between. The DNA of the CDR3 is TGCAGCGTTACGACTCAGGGTCCCGGAAACACCATATATTTT. Amino acids: CSVTTQGPGNTIYF.

V gene TRBV29-1 combines with J gene TRBJ1-2; unclear D gene. Germline assignment: CDR1 SQVTM and CDR2 ANQGSEA. CDR3 size: 12 residues. Deletions cut 7 bases from V and 4 bases from J, with 13 bases between. In DNA, the CDR3 is TGCAGCGCCAAGGGCAGTAGCTATGGCTACACCTTC. Its translation is CSAKGSSYGYTF.

The chain couples TRBV29-1 to TRBJ1-2; D is uncertain. The CDR3 sequence is 13 residues long. Germline CDR1 SQVTM, CDR2 ANQGSEA. V gave up 4 bases and J gave up 4 bases, with 13 bases separating them. The DNA for the CDR3 is TGCAGCGTTGCGGTGGATTCAGGCTATGGCTACACCTTC. Amino acid sequence: CSVAVDSGYGYTF. The full variable domain, completed using reference TRBV29-1 and TRBJ1-2, is SAVISQKPSRDICQRGTSLTIQCQVDSQVTMMFWYRQQPGQSLTLIATANQGSEATYESGFVIDKFPISRPNLTFSTLTVSNMSPEDSSIYLCSVAVDSGYGYTFGSGTRLTVV.

This chain connects TRBV5-5 to TRBJ2-7; D is undetermined. Germline loops: CDR1 SGHKS, CDR2 YYEKEE (reference sequence). Trimming shortened V by 0 bases and J by 5 bases, and 9 bases separated the two germline ends. This CDR3 has 13 residues. As DNA, the CDR3 is TGTGCCAGCAGCTTGGTTCCGAGCAACGAGCAGTACTTC. It specifies CASSLVPSNEQYF.

The chain couples TRBV12-3 or TRBV12-4 to TRBJ1-1; tentatively, D is TRBD1 (5 bases). This CDR3 contains 14 residues. Trimming removed 6 bases at V and 3 bases at J, with 14 bases between. The CDR3: CASSSQGGYTEAFF. The CDR3 nucleotides are TGTGCCAGCAGCTCCCAGGGTGGATACACTGAAGCTTTCTTT.

The CDR3 region has the DNA TGTGCCACCAGCAGAGGCGGGCACTCCTACGAGCAGTACTTC. The encoded protein is CATSRGGHSYEQYF. The chain carries TRBV15 and TRBJ2-5, with D tentatively TRBD2 (5 bases). The end of the DNA aligns better with TRBJ2-7, so the J call may be wrong. Germline V gene lookup returns CDR1 LNHNV and CDR2 YYDKDF (reference sequence). CDR3 size: 14 residues.

This clonotype has a handful of counts. The chain links TRBV24-1 to TRBJ2-7; 14 bases align to TRBD2. TRBJ2-1 explains the end of the DNA better; the J call may be wrong. Germline V gene data show CDR1 as KGHDR and CDR2 as SFDVKD. CDR3 length: 16 residues. CDR3 sequence reads: CATSEKGLAGDNEQFF. The CDR3 DNA is TGTGCCACCAGTGAAAAGGGACTAGCGGGAGACAATGAGCAGTTCTTC.

This clonotype was recorded only once. The J gene is TRBJ2-7, the V gene TRBV29-1; no definite D call. V was cut by 5 bases and J by 3 bases, with 20 bases left in between. The length of the CDR3 is 15 residues. Germline V gene sequence: CDR1 SQVTM, CDR2 ANQGSEA. The CDR3 region has the DNA TGCAGCGTTCGCCAGGCAGCCCCACCCTTCTACGAGCAGTACTTC. Its protein is CSVRQAAPPFYEQYF.

Written as DNA, the CDR3 is TGTGCCAGCAGGTCGGGGGCGGCGAACACCGGGGAGCTGTTTTTT. The encoded protein is CASRSGAANTGELFF. The chain recombines TRBV9 with TRBJ2-2; D may match TRBD1 or TRBD2 (6 bases each). CDR3 length: 15 residues. CDR1 is SGDLS and CDR2 is YYNGEE in the germline V gene. V was shortened by 5 bases and J by 0 bases, with 11 bases between the two germline ends.

The V gene is TRBV29-1, the J gene TRBJ1-1; TRBD1 might be the D (5 bases). V lost 4 bases and J lost 3, with 12 bases in between. The CDR3 extends over 13 amino acids. Germline lookup yields CDR1 SQVTM and CDR2 ANQGSEA. CDR3 bases: TGCAGCGTTGGGGGCCTGCCCCACACTGAAGCTTTCTTT. Translation gives CSVGGLPHTEAFF. The full variable domain, its missing parts supplied by reference TRBV29-1 and TRBJ1-1, is SAVISQKPSRDICQRGTSLTIQCQVDSQVTMMFWYRQQPGQSLTLIATANQGSEATYESGFVIDKFPISRPNLTFSTLTVSNMSPEDSSIYLCSVGGLPHTEAFFGQGTRLTVV.

CDR3 DNA: TGTGCCAGCAGCCGATCAGGGGGAGTCCAAGAGACCCAGTACTTC. Protein sequence: CASSRSGGVQETQYF. The rearrangement uses TRBV7-3 and TRBJ2-5; 7 bases are shared with TRBD1. The CDR3 is 15 amino acids. Trimming at V came to 5 bases and at J to 1 base, leaving 7 bases not matched to a gene. Germline V gene lookup returns CDR1 SGHTA and CDR2 FQGTGA.

This clonotype was seen at least ten times. This chain uses TRBV2 with TRBJ2-5; TRBD2 agrees at 8 bases. V was pared by 10 bases and J by 5 bases, with 6 bases of the junction left unmatched. This CDR3 has 12 residues. Germline lookup yields CDR1 SNHLY and CDR2 FYNNEI. CDR3 residues: CATGLAAETQYF. The CDR3 nucleotides are TGTGCCACCGGACTAGCAGCCGAGACCCAGTACTTC.

This clonotype showed up just once. The rearrangement uses TRBV4-3 and TRBJ2-3, with 15 nucleotides matching TRBD2. This CDR3 contains 16 residues. J lost 5 bases, V lost 1 base, and 1 base had no gene match. Germline assignment: CDR1 LGHNA and CDR2 YSLEER. CDR3 protein: CASSQGGLAGGDTQYF. CDR3 in DNA: TGCGCCAGCAGCCAAGGGGGACTAGCGGGAGGAGATACGCAGTATTTT.

The rearrangement links TRBV27 to TRBJ1-6; 8 bases are a match to TRBD1. CDR1 and CDR2 from the germline V gene are MNHEY and SMNVEV (reference sequence). V lost 6 bases and J lost 9; bases outside the gene matches: 13. The CDR3 sequence is 16 residues long. CDR3 amino acids: CASSVAGGWFVSPLHF. The CDR3 DNA sequence: TGTGCCAGCAGCGTGGCAGGGGGCTGGTTTGTTTCACCCCTCCACTTT.

With regard to this clonotype: An end of the junction does not agree with germline; a read error may underlie this. V gene TRBV19 combines with J gene TRBJ2-5; D is possibly TRBD2 (5 bases). This CDR3 contains 13 residues. CDR1 is LNHDA and CDR2 is SQIVND in the germline V gene (reference sequence). CDR3 amino acids: CATTRSLSAPRFF. CDR3 coding DNA: TGTGCCACCACTAGGTCCCTCAGCGCGCCCCGGTTCTTC.

V and J are TRBV7-9 and TRBJ1-2, with D unresolved. CDR1 is SEHNR and CDR2 is FQNEAQ in the germline V gene (reference sequence). V lost 5 bases, J lost 3 bases, and 10 bases lay in between. CDR3 length: 13 residues. The CDR3 loop reads CASSQDTYYGYTF. The CDR3 DNA sequence: TGTGCCAGCAGCCAAGACACCTACTATGGCTACACCTTC.

This clonotype was counted only a few times. The junction and the germline gene differ at one end; a read error may be behind it. This chain joins TRBV20-1 and TRBJ2-5, with TRBD1 as a possible D gene (5 bases). The V gene's germline CDR1 is DFQATT and CDR2 SNEGSKA (reference sequence). CDR3 size: 11 residues. CDR3 in amino acids: CSATPRETFIF. CDR3 coding DNA: TGCAGTGCCACCCCCAGGGAAACATTCATCTTC.

This chain joins TRBV6-6 and TRBJ2-7, with 8 bases that match TRBD1. Germline V gives CDR1 MNHNY, CDR2 SVGAGI (reference sequence). The CDR3 spans 14 residues. The trim removed 7 bases at V and 3 bases at J, leaving 8 bases unmatched. The CDR3 region is CASTAGQANYEQYF. The DNA for the CDR3 is TGTGCCAGCACCGCGGGACAGGCTAACTACGAGCAGTACTTC.

This clonotype was picked up a small number of times. The chain is built from TRBV12-3 or TRBV12-4 and TRBJ1-4; D remains unclear. This CDR3 spans 12 amino acids. Trimming cost V 6 bases and J 15 bases, with 17 bases left between them. CDR3 sequence reads: CASSLELSVVFF. In DNA form, the CDR3 reads TGTGCCAGCAGCTTGGAGCTAAGTGTGGTGTTTTTT.

This clonotype was counted at least ten times. The rearrangement links TRBV5-1 to TRBJ2-5; TRBD2 is a possible D gene (6 bases). V was trimmed by 5 bases and J by 4 bases, leaving 18 bases between them. There are 15 residues in the CDR3. The germline V gene encodes CDR1 SGHRS and CDR2 YFSETQ. Here the CDR3 DNA reads TGCGCCAGCAGACCTACAACGGGGGTCGGAGAGACCCAGTACTTC. It codes for CASRPTTGVGETQYF.

As for this clonotype: At one end, the junction sequence differs from germline, possibly due to a read error. The chain links TRBV24-1 to TRBJ1-2; 9 nucleotides line up with TRBD1. The CDR3 loop spans 16 amino acids. Germline V gene sequence: CDR1 KGHDR, CDR2 SFDVKD. The CDR3 here is CAASVGGGDRVGGYTF. The CDR3 region has the DNA TGTGCCGCCAGTGTGGGGGGAGGGGACAGGGTAGGCGGCTACACCTTC.

This clonotype showed up just a few times. This chain connects TRBV25-1 to TRBJ2-1; D unclear. Looked up from germline, CDR1 is MGHDK and CDR2 is SYGVNS. The CDR3 spans 12 residues. The V gene lost 3 bases and the J gene lost 4 bases, with 4 bases spanning the gap. CDR3 protein: CASSDEYNEQFF. The DNA of the CDR3 is TGTGCCAGCAGTGACGAATACAATGAGCAGTTCTTC.